Shown below are 20 T cell receptor beta chains from a single sample sequenced in a study of OX40 agonist ivuxolimab in advanced cancers. Clones were sequenced by immunoSEQ multiplex PCR, and TCRdb holds only the in-frame ones, with some missing. The sample yields tens of thousands of clones, roughly 90% seen once. The sample here was CD4+ or CD8+ T cells sorted from blood, taken in a trial of the OX40 agonist ivuxolimab. All receptors derive from an adult with an advanced solid tumor such as melanoma, head and neck, liver or kidney cancer.

This chain connects TRBV19 to TRBJ2-1, with TRBD2 matching 14 bases. Germline CDR1 and CDR2: LNHDA and SQIVND (reference sequence). The CDR3 extends over 18 amino acids. Trimming took 6 bases from V and 11 from J; bases not matched to a gene: 18. The CDR3 nucleotides are TGTGCCAGTAGCATGGGGGCATTACCCGGGACTAGCGGGAGAAAGCAGTTCTTC. This sequence encodes CASSMGALPGTSGRKQFF.

The V gene is TRBV6-7, the J gene TRBJ2-5; D is possibly TRBD1 or TRBD2 (6 bases each). TRBV6-7 is given ORF status, its function remaining uncertain. There are 16 residues in the CDR3. Trimming pared 2 bases from V and 7 bases from J, leaving 20 bases between. The DNA of the CDR3 is TGTGCCAGCAGTTACCCCCCCCGGGGGCGCGAGGGGACCCAGTACTTC. Residues: CASSYPPRGREGTQYF.

The chain carries TRBV5-6 and TRBJ1-2; possible D gene TRBD1, 6 bases. Between the trimmed V and J ends, which lost 3 bases and 8 bases, there was a span of 23 bases. Looked up from germline, CDR1 is SGHDT and CDR2 is YYEEEE. CDR3 length: 16 residues. The CDR3 DNA reads as TGTGCCAGCAGCTCGATACAGGGACTCTTCGTTCCGGGCTACACCTTC. Translation: CASSSIQGLFVPGYTF.

V and J are TRBV27 and TRBJ1-5, with 9 bases identical to TRBD1. Germline V gene sequence: CDR1 MNHEY, CDR2 SMNVEV (reference sequence). The V segment lost 3 bases and the J segment 1 base; nucleotides outside the gene matches: 10. The CDR3 is 18 amino acids. CDR3 in DNA: TGTGCCAGCAGTTTGGGGACAGGGATTGGGGGGAGCAATCAGCCCCAGCATTTT. It codes for CASSLGTGIGGSNQPQHF.

This clone was counted only a few times. J is TRBJ1-4 and V is TRBV15; D gene uncertain. Trimming took off 0 bases at V and 1 base at J, with 6 bases between the two ends. From germline, CDR1 is LNHNV and CDR2 YYDKDF (reference sequence). CDR3 length: 15 amino acids. For the CDR3, the DNA is TGTGCCACCAGCAGAGATAAGGGAACTAATGAAAAACTGTTTTTT. It encodes CATSRDKGTNEKLFF. Full variable domain (outside the CDR3, taken from reference TRBV15 and TRBJ1-4): DAMVIQNPRYQVTQFGKPVTLSCSQTLNHNVMYWYQQKSSQAPKLLFHYYDKDFNNEADTPDNFQSRRPNTSFCFLDIRSPGLGDTAMYLCATSRDKGTNEKLFFGSGTQLSVL.

This chain links TRBV6-1 with TRBJ1-4; unclear D gene. From germline, CDR1 is MNHNS and CDR2 SASEGT. The V end was cut by 4 bases, the J end by 5 bases, with 14 bases between. The CDR3 consists of 15 residues. The CDR3 here is CASSGIVGPNEKLFF. CDR3 DNA sequence: TGTGCCAGCAGTGGAATCGTGGGTCCCAATGAAAAACTGTTTTTT.

This rearrangement joins TRBV13 to TRBJ2-1; 8 bases are shared with TRBD2. CDR3 length: 14 residues. The V gene's germline CDR1 is PRHDT and CDR2 FYEKMQ (reference sequence). V shed 1 base and J 4 bases; nucleotides not matched to a gene: 0. The CDR3: CASSLAGGYNEQFF. CDR3 DNA: TGTGCCAGCAGCTTAGCGGGAGGGTACAATGAGCAGTTCTTC.

The genes are TRBV19 and TRBJ2-3; 9 bases are a match to TRBD1. The CDR3 is 15 residues long. With V trimmed by 8 bases and J by 5 bases, 11 bases remained unmatched. Germline assignment: CDR1 LNHDA and CDR2 SQIVND (reference sequence). The CDR3 DNA sequence: TGTGCCAGTCGCGCATTGGGACAGGGTAAAGATACGCAGTATTTT. Translated: CASRALGQGKDTQYF.

The chain employs TRBV27 and TRBJ2-7; TRBD2 matches 8 bases. This CDR3 is built from 15 residues. Looked up from germline, CDR1 is MNHEY and CDR2 is SMNVEV (reference sequence). Germline trimming cut 5 bases from V and 3 bases from J; bases unmatched to any gene: 9. The CDR3 loop is CASSEAGAGGYEQYF. The CDR3 bases are TGTGCCAGCAGTGAAGCGGGTGCGGGAGGCTACGAGCAGTACTTC.

The chain uses TRBV2 and TRBJ2-2, with D unclear. With 7 bases removed from V and 7 bases from J, the gap between germline ends came to 19 bases. Looked up from germline, CDR1 is SNHLY and CDR2 is FYNNEI. The CDR3 sequence is 15 residues long. In DNA, the CDR3 is TGTGCCAGCACCCAAACTCAACTCAGAAGCGGGGAGCTGTTTTTT. This sequence encodes CASTQTQLRSGELFF.

This clone has only one observation. The gene calls are TRBV27 and TRBJ1-1, with a weak D call TRBD1 (6 bases). Germline V gives CDR1 MNHEY, CDR2 SMNVEV (reference sequence). V was trimmed by 3 bases and J by 4 bases, leaving 9 bases between them. The CDR3 runs to 13 residues. Written as DNA, the CDR3 is TGTGCCAGCAGTTTTCGCAGGGGCACTGAAGCTTTCTTT. It encodes CASSFRRGTEAFF.

This clone was recorded a few times. This chain links TRBV7-2 with TRBJ2-7; D remains ambiguous. Trimming cost V 5 bases and J 2 bases, with 7 bases left between them. The V gene's germline CDR1 is SGHTA and CDR2 FQGNSA. This CDR3 region has 12 residues. The CDR3 nucleotides read TGTGCCAGCAGCCCCCGGGCCTACGAGCAGTACTTC. Amino acids: CASSPRAYEQYF.

The chain has TRBV18 and TRBJ2-1; tentative D call: TRBD1 (5 bases). The CDR3 is 15 amino acids. CDR1 is KGHSH, CDR2 LQKENI, per germline. V was clipped by 2 bases and J by 0 bases, with 8 bases between them. In DNA, the CDR3 is TGTGCCAGCTCACCAGGAGACAGCTCCTACAATGAGCAGTTCTTC. This sequence encodes CASSPGDSSYNEQFF.

The rearrangement links TRBV7-6 to TRBJ1-1, with 7 bases fitting TRBD1. CDR1 and CDR2 from the germline V gene are SGHVS and FNYEAQ. The ends lost 2 bases at V and 8 bases at J; junction bases unmatched: 2. The CDR3 is 12 residues long. The CDR3 DNA follows: TGTGCCAGCAGCTTACTGGACAGGGAAGCTTTCTTT. This codes for CASSLLDREAFF. The full variable domain, with the rest looked up from reference TRBV7-6 and TRBJ1-1, is GAGVSQSPRYKVTKRGQDVALRCDPISGHVSLYWYRQALGQGPEFLTYFNYEAQQDKSGLPNDRFSAERPEGSISTLTIQRTEQRDSAMYRCASSLLDREAFFGQGTRLTVV.

The chain couples TRBV28 to TRBJ1-2; tentatively, D is TRBD1 (6 bases). The V end was cut by 3 bases, the J end by 9 bases, with 17 bases between. This CDR3 has 14 residues. Germline assignment: CDR1 MDHEN and CDR2 SYDVKM. The CDR3 coding sequence is TGTGCCAGCAGTTTGAGGGCAGGGGCGCTGAGCTACACCTTC. As protein: CASSLRAGALSYTF.

Points on this clone: The same CDR3 arises from other DNA sequences in this sample as well. The J gene is TRBJ2-1, the V gene TRBV2, with 10 bases aligning to TRBD2. The CDR3 is made up of 15 amino acids. The junction had 1 base not matched to a gene; V was cut back by 1 base and J by 4 bases. Germline CDR1 and CDR2: SNHLY and FYNNEI. Written as DNA, the CDR3 is TGTGCCAGCAGTGAAGGGACTAGCGGTTACAATGAGCAGTTCTTC. This gives the protein CASSEGTSGYNEQFF.

V is TRBV4-1 and J is TRBJ2-7, with TRBD2 matching over 10 bases. CDR1 MGHRA and CDR2 YSYEKL come from the germline V gene. The CDR3 is 15 residues long. V gave up 3 bases and J gave up 3 bases; unmatched junction bases: 5. The CDR3 protein is CASSHPSGRVYEQYF. CDR3 DNA sequence: TGCGCCAGCAGCCACCCTAGCGGGAGAGTCTACGAGCAGTACTTC.

The CDR3 nucleotides read TGTGCCAGCAGTTACTCGGGGGGGGTCAACGAGCAGTACTTC. Its translation is CASSYSGGVNEQYF. The J gene is TRBJ2-7, the V gene TRBV6-5; 7 bases agree with TRBD2. J was trimmed by 5 bases and V by 0 bases; bases with no gene match: 4. The length of the CDR3 is 14 residues. Germline assignment: CDR1 MNHEY and CDR2 SVGAGI.

CDR3 region: CASSKRGLSSYEQYF. CDR3 coding DNA: TGTGCCAGCTCTAAACGGGGTCTAAGCTCCTACGAGCAGTACTTC. This chain connects TRBV28 to TRBJ2-7; D is possibly TRBD2 (5 bases). Deletions cut 8 bases from V and 0 bases from J, with 17 bases between. This CDR3 is built from 15 residues. Germline assignment: CDR1 MDHEN and CDR2 SYDVKM.

This clone was seen more than once but under ten times. V and J are TRBV6-1 and TRBJ1-6; 7 nucleotides match TRBD1. This CDR3 is built from 14 residues. Losses at the gene ends were 6 bases for V and 17 bases for J; bases not matched to a gene: 16. The germline gives CDR1 MNHNS, CDR2 SASEGT. CDR3 in amino acids: CASRGGTAETGVHF. In DNA, the CDR3 is TGTGCCAGCAGGGGGGGGACAGCGGAAACCGGGGTCCACTTT.